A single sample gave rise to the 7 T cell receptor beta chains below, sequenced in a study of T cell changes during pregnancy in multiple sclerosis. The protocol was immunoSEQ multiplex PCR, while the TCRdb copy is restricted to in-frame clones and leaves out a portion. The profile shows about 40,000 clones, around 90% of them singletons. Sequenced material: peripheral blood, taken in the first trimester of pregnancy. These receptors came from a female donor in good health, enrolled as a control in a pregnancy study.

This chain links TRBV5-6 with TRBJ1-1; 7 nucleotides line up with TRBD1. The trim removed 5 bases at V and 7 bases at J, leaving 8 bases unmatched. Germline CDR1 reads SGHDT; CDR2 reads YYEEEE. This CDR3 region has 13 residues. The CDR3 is CASSLQGFGEAFF. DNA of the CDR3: TGTGCCAGCAGTTTACAGGGGTTCGGTGAAGCTTTCTTT.

CDR3: CATAPGTFSGANVLTF. The CDR3 nucleotides read TGTGCCACCGCGCCAGGGACATTCTCTGGGGCCAACGTCCTGACTTTC. The rearrangement links TRBV28 to TRBJ2-6, with D perhaps matching TRBD1 (6 bases). The CDR3 loop spans 16 amino acids. V shed 10 bases and J shed 0 bases, with 16 bases lying between them. The germline V gene encodes CDR1 MDHEN and CDR2 SYDVKM. The complete variable domain, with remaining parts taken from reference TRBV28 and TRBJ2-6, reads DVKVTQSSRYLVKRTGEKVFLECVQDMDHENMFWYRQDPGLGLRLIYFSYDVKMKEKGDIPEGYSVSREKKERFSLILESASTNQTSMYLCATAPGTFSGANVLTFGAGSRLTVL.

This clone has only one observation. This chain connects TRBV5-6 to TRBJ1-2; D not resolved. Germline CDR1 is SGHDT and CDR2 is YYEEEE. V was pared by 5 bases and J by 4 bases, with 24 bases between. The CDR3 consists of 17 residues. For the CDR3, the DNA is TGTGCCAGCAGGTCGAGCCAGACTTTATACCGGGGCTATGGCTACACCTTC. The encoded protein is CASRSSQTLYRGYGYTF.

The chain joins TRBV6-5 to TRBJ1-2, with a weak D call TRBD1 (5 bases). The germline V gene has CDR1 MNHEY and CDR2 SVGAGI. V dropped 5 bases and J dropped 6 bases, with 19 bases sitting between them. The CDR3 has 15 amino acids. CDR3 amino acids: CASSNDQGSYNGYTF. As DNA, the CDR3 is TGTGCCAGCAGTAACGACCAGGGCAGCTATAATGGCTACACCTTC.

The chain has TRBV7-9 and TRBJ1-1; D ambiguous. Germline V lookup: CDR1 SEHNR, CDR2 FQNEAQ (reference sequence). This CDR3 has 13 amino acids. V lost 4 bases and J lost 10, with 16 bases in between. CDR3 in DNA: TGTGCCAGCAGCTCAGGACCTATCGAGGGAGCTTTCTTT. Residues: CASSSGPIEGAFF.

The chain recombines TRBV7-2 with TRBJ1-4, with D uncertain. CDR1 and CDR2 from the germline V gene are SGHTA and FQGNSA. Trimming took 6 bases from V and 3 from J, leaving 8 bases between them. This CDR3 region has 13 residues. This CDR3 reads CASRRGANEKLFF. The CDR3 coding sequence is TGTGCCAGCAGGCGGGGTGCTAATGAAAAACTGTTTTTT.

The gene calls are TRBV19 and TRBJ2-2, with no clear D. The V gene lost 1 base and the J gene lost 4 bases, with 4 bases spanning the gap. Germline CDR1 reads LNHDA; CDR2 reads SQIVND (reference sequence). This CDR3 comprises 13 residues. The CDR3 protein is CASSIGGTGELFF. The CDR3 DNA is TGTGCCAGTAGTATAGGCGGCACCGGGGAGCTGTTTTTT.